What follows are 16 T cell receptor beta chains derived from one specimen sequenced in a study of identical twins. TCRdb re-called the 5' RACE reads through MiXCR, storing one row per CDR3 protein. The sample holds some 210,000 distinct CDR3 sequences, more than 15% seen once. These data were also reused for a study on T cells expressing NK-cell markers.

Input material: CD8+ T cells sorted from blood. These receptors came from a woman under 30 in good health.

The V gene is TRBV7-2, the J gene TRBJ2-2; D remains ambiguous. This CDR3 region has 16 residues. Germline V lookup: CDR1 SGHTA, CDR2 FQGNSA. V lost 0 bases, J lost 2 bases, and 10 bases lay in between. The CDR3 DNA is TGTGCCAGCAGCTTAGCAGTGTGGGAAAACACCGGGGAGCTGTTTTTT. It specifies CASSLAVWENTGELFF.

This clonotype was counted between two and nine times. V usage is TRBV5-1 and J usage is TRBJ2-5; 7 bases fit TRBD2. The germline CDR1 and CDR2 sequences are SGHRS and YFSETQ. J lost 2 bases, V lost 3 bases, and 13 bases had no gene match. The length of the CDR3 is 17 residues. The CDR3, as DNA: TGCGCCAGCAGCTCTCCTCTTCGCGGGAGTCATCAAGAGACCCAGTACTTC. It codes for CASSSPLRGSHQETQYF.

This clonotype was seen a handful of times. This sequence joins TRBV27 and TRBJ2-5; 14 nucleotides agree with TRBD2. The V and J ends lost 6 bases and 6 bases, in that order; junction bases with no gene match: 9. Germline V CDR1 and CDR2: MNHEY, SMNVEV (reference sequence). The CDR3 consists of 16 residues. CDR3 bases: TGTGCCAGCAGCACGGGGACTAGCGGGAGTTTGAAGACCCAGTACTTC. This translates into CASSTGTSGSLKTQYF.

The chain links TRBV10-3 to TRBJ2-7; D is perhaps TRBD2 (7 bases). V was cut by 10 bases and J by 7 bases, with 26 bases left in between. Germline lookup yields CDR1 ENHRY and CDR2 SYGVKD. This CDR3 comprises 15 residues. The CDR3 protein is CATLSLRGGLGEQYF. Here the CDR3 DNA reads TGTGCCACCTTGAGTTTAAGGGGGGGCCTCGGAGAGCAGTACTTC.

This clonotype was recorded a few times. The J gene is TRBJ1-1, the V gene TRBV6-5; possibly TRBD1 for D (5 bases). From germline, CDR1 is MNHEY and CDR2 SVGAGI. This CDR3 spans 14 amino acids. V was shortened by 0 bases and J by 2 bases, with 7 bases between the two germline ends. This CDR3 is CASSYSRGNTEAFF. The CDR3 coding sequence is TGTGCCAGCAGTTACTCGAGGGGAAACACTGAAGCTTTCTTT.

The chain combines TRBV7-6 with TRBJ2-5; D is possibly TRBD2 (5 bases). The CDR3 is made up of 13 amino acids. Germline values: CDR1 SGHVS, CDR2 FNYEAQ. Trimming removed 10 bases at V and 1 base at J, with 13 bases between. This CDR3 reads CATKDWGQETQYF. For the CDR3, the DNA is TGTGCCACGAAGGACTGGGGCCAAGAGACCCAGTACTTC. Full variable domain (rest looked up from reference TRBV7-6 and TRBJ2-5): GAGVSQSPRYKVTKRGQDVALRCDPISGHVSLYWYRQALGQGPEFLTYFNYEAQQDKSGLPNDRFSAERPEGSISTLTIQRTEQRDSAMYRCATKDWGQETQYFGPGTRLLVL.

This clonotype occurred a few times. The chain links TRBV9 to TRBJ2-2, with unresolved D. The V gene lost 3 bases and the J gene lost 5 bases, with 11 bases spanning the gap. CDR3 length equals 14 residues. CDR1 is SGDLS and CDR2 is YYNGEE in the germline V gene. CDR3 sequence: CASSASGVTGELFF. For the CDR3, the DNA is TGTGCCAGCAGCGCGAGTGGGGTGACCGGGGAGCTGTTTTTT.

This clonotype was seen a few times. The V and J genes are TRBV5-1 and TRBJ2-7; 10 bases align to TRBD2. V trimming: 4 bases; J trimming: 4 bases; junction bases outside the gene matches: 8. Germline CDR1 reads SGHRS; CDR2 reads YFSETQ. The CDR3 loop spans 15 amino acids. The CDR3 DNA sequence: TGCGCCAGCAGCCCACACACTAGCGGGACTTACGAGCAGTACTTC. Encoded protein: CASSPHTSGTYEQYF.

This clonotype occurred a few times. The chain is built from TRBV6-2 or TRBV6-3 and TRBJ2-1; 8 bases fit TRBD2. Germline V lookup: CDR1 MNHEY, CDR2 SVGEGT. V lost 2 bases and J lost 7; bases outside the gene matches: 4. The CDR3 sequence is 14 residues long. The CDR3 region has the DNA TGTGCCAGCAGTTACAGGGGCGGGGGGAATGAGCAGTTCTTC. Amino acids: CASSYRGGGNEQFF.

The V call is TRBV7-9, the J call TRBJ2-7, with D possibly called TRBD1 or TRBD2 (5 bases each). The CDR3 length is 15 residues. Deletions cut 2 bases from V and 3 bases from J, with 14 bases between. Germline V gene sequence: CDR1 SEHNR, CDR2 FQNEAQ (reference sequence). CDR3 sequence: CASSLRDVDFYEQYF. CDR3 bases: TGTGCCAGCAGCTTACGGGACGTGGACTTCTACGAGCAGTACTTC. Together with reference TRBV7-9 and TRBJ2-7, the CDR3 gives the full variable domain: DTGVSQNPRHKITKRGQNVTFRCDPISEHNRLYWYRQTLGQGPEFLTYFQNEAQLEKSRLLSDRFSAERPKGSFSTLEIQRTEQGDSAMYLCASSLRDVDFYEQYFGPGTRLTVT.

The table lists this clonotype with a few counts. This sequence joins TRBV7-9 and TRBJ2-7; 10 bases map to TRBD2. The V gene's germline CDR1 is SEHNR and CDR2 FQNEAQ (reference sequence). Unmatched junction bases numbered 9, after V lost 5 bases and J lost 2 bases. This CDR3 region has 16 residues. DNA for the CDR3: TGTGCCAGCAGCCCTAGCGGGAGTTATACCACCTACGAGCAGTACTTC. This sequence encodes CASSPSGSYTTYEQYF.

This chain uses TRBV27 with TRBJ2-5; D gene uncertain. The CDR3 has 11 residues. Germline CDR1 is MNHEY and CDR2 is SMNVEV (reference sequence). V lost 6 bases and J lost 3, with 5 bases in between. The DNA for the CDR3 is TGTGCCAGCAGCCCAAAAGAGACCCAGTACTTC. Translation gives CASSPKETQYF.

V is TRBV5-6 and J is TRBJ1-4; D is possibly TRBD1 (5 bases). The germline V and J ends were trimmed by 1 base and 0 bases, with 19 bases remaining between them. The germline V gene has CDR1 SGHDT and CDR2 YYEEEE. This CDR3 has 19 amino acids. The CDR3 sequence: CASSLLTEAPTATNEKLFF. As DNA, the CDR3 is TGTGCCAGCAGCTTGCTGACAGAAGCCCCAACAGCAACTAATGAAAAACTGTTTTTT.

Ten or more counts support this clonotype. The chain uses TRBV27 and TRBJ1-2; possible D gene TRBD1, 6 bases. This CDR3 is 14 amino acids long. Germline assignment: CDR1 MNHEY and CDR2 SMNVEV (reference sequence). V was clipped by 8 bases and J by 7 bases, with 20 bases between them. CDR3 bases: TGTGCCAGCCAGAGCGGCATGGGGGCCTCTGGCTACACCTTC. Its protein product is CASQSGMGASGYTF.

This clonotype was observed a few times. The chain is built from TRBV27 and TRBJ2-7; D gene ambiguous. In germline, CDR1 is MNHEY, CDR2 SMNVEV (reference sequence). The V end was cut by 6 bases, the J end by 2 bases, with 17 bases between. There are 15 residues in the CDR3. CDR3: CASSPLPDPTYEQYF. CDR3 nucleotides: TGTGCCAGCAGCCCACTCCCGGACCCGACCTACGAGCAGTACTTC.

J is TRBJ2-5 and V is TRBV9; TRBD2 aligns across 8 bases. This CDR3 comprises 16 residues. Germline trimming cut 4 bases from V and 1 base from J; bases unmatched to any gene: 9. Per the germline V gene, CDR1 is SGDLS and CDR2 is YYNGEE. The CDR3 loop reads CASSSGTRTVQETQYF. In DNA form, the CDR3 reads TGTGCCAGCAGCTCGGGGACTAGGACCGTCCAAGAGACCCAGTACTTC. Complete variable domain (other parts from reference TRBV9 and TRBJ2-5): DSGVTQTPKHLITATGQRVTLRCSPRSGDLSVYWYQQSLDQGLQFLIQYYNGEERAKGNILERFSAQQFPDLHSELNLSSLELGDSALYFCASSSGTRTVQETQYFGPGTRLLVL.